Sequencing of this TCR beta chain was carried out in a study of human T cells and chemical hapten exposure. Study-wide context: 2% DPC applied to a 2 cm by 2 cm arm area sensitized donors. Each patient's scalp received weekly diphenylcyclopropenone throughout the approximately 25-week study. Study-level findings and limits: Relative to controls, expanded TCRs formed significantly more large CDR3 similarity clusters. Donors had alopecia, so their immune response may differ from healthy people's.

Using its own MiXCR run on the RACE reads, TCRdb lists one record per CDR3 protein. This sample has under 100,000 distinct CDR3 sequences; over 6.5% occur once, and the top ten carry about 2.5%. This clonotype has only a few counts. Its antigen remains unknown. Time point noted: pre-sensitization, week 0. Stated treatment: therapeutic diphenylcyclopropenone sensitization with weekly scalp DPC. CDR3 length equals 15 residues. The germline CDR1 and CDR2 sequences are SNHLY and FYNNEI. Trimming cost V 4 bases and J 5 bases; bases outside gene matches: 6. The rearrangement joins TRBV2 to TRBJ2-3, with 10 bases lining up with TRBD1. The starting material was whole blood, obtained in connection with sensitization to the hapten diphenylcyclopropenone (DPC). The sequence derives from a man aged 35-49 years with alopecia areata. Some clones in this sample may be carry-over from other donors' samples. The CDR3 sequence: CASSGQGALGDTQYF. The CDR3 DNA reads TGTGCCAGCAGTGGACAGGGGGCGTTGGGAGATACGCAGTATTTT. Looking up the rest from reference TRBV2 and TRBJ2-3 gives the full variable domain: EPEVTQTPSHQVTQMGQEVILRCVPISNHLYFYWYRQILGQKVEFLVSFYNNEISEKSEIFDDQFSVERPDGSNFTLKIRSTKLEDSAMYFCASSGQGALGDTQYFGPGTRLTVL.